This T cell receptor (beta chain) was captured by sequencing in a study of Graves' ophthalmopathy and Graves' hyperthyroidism. Broader study findings: The model achieved 70.59% sensitivity and 72% to 75% specificity for ophthalmopathy progression.

V was cut by 6 bases and J by 5 bases, with 17 bases left in between. CDR3 length: 15 residues. The sequenced template was RNA, covering the TCR beta CDR3 region. RT-PCR in the first round used HTBI primers; a second-round multiplex PCR followed. In TCRdb, the multiplex PCR reads were re-called with MiXCR into one record per CDR3 protein. The sample lists hundreds of thousands of distinct CDR3 sequences, about a fifth seen once, with roughly 6.9% in the top ten. The table lists this clonotype with many counts. The antigen is not known. The sequenced sample consisted of peripheral blood. The TCR sequence derives from a woman between 18 and 29 years old with stable Graves' hyperthyroidism. Some clones in this sample may be carry-over from other donors' samples. V gene TRBV12-3 or TRBV12-4 combines with J gene TRBJ1-3; unclear D gene. This CDR3 is CASSNRVSIRNTIYF. Here the CDR3 DNA reads TGTGCCAGCAGCAATCGCGTTTCGATCAGAAACACCATATATTTT.